A single sample is the source of the 15 T cell receptor beta chains below, sequenced in a study of cytomegalovirus exposure and HLA in healthy donors. TCRdb keeps only in-frame clones here, not all; method: immunoSEQ multiplex PCR. This sample has about 150,000 clones; 89% occur once, and the top ten carry roughly 9.2%. Sequencing was done on a sample of PBMCs. The receptors stem from a woman under 30 in good health and CMV-seropositive.

The chain joins TRBV7-2 to TRBJ2-7, with 10 bases fitting TRBD1. The CDR3 loop spans 16 amino acids. Germline CDR1 is SGHTA and CDR2 is FQGNSA. Losses at the gene ends were 4 bases for V and 2 bases for J; bases not matched to a gene: 8. CDR3: CASSYPPDRGTYEQYF. CDR3 nucleotide sequence: TGTGCCAGCAGCTACCCCCCGGACAGGGGGACCTACGAGCAGTACTTC.

The chain employs TRBV5-4 and TRBJ2-7, with D perhaps TRBD1 (6 bases). CDR3 length: 14 residues. CDR1 and CDR2 from the germline V gene are SGHNT and YYREEE (reference sequence). Deletions cut 4 bases from V and 3 bases from J, with 14 bases between. CDR3 sequence reads: CASSLEQGDYEQYF. The CDR3 nucleotides are TGTGCCAGCAGCCTAGAACAGGGTGACTACGAGCAGTACTTC. Full variable domain (remainder filled in from reference TRBV5-4 and TRBJ2-7): ETGVTQSPTHLIKTRGQQVTLRCSSQSGHNTVSWYQQALGQGPQFIFQYYREEENGRGNFPPRFSGLQFPNYSSELNVNALELDDSALYLCASSLEQGDYEQYFGPGTRLTVT.

The chain joins TRBV7-8 to TRBJ1-5, with 9 bases lining up with TRBD1. Trimming at V came to 5 bases and at J to 7 bases, leaving 6 bases not matched to a gene. Germline V gives CDR1 SGHVS, CDR2 FQNEAQ. This CDR3 comprises 14 residues. In DNA, the CDR3 is TGTGCCAGCAGCCTGGGACAGGGAGGGCAGCCCCAGCATTTT. This translates into CASSLGQGGQPQHF.

The chain has TRBV27 and TRBJ2-7; 7 bases map to TRBD1. The CDR3 extends over 13 amino acids. Trimming cost V 2 bases and J 3 bases; bases outside gene matches: 1. The V gene's germline CDR1 is MNHEY and CDR2 SMNVEV (reference sequence). The CDR3 loop reads CASSLRQGYEQYF. The CDR3 coding sequence is TGTGCCAGCAGTTTACGACAGGGCTACGAGCAGTACTTC.

In its sample, this clone was seen once. V is TRBV19 and J is TRBJ2-2, with TRBD2 identical over 10 bases. Trimming cost V 1 base and J 6 bases; bases outside gene matches: 5. CDR3 length: 16 amino acids. The germline CDR1 and CDR2 sequences are LNHDA and SQIVND (reference sequence). CDR3 protein: CASSIASGTSAGELFF. The CDR3 DNA is TGTGCCAGTAGTATAGCTAGCGGGACTAGCGCCGGGGAGCTGTTTTTT.

The V call is TRBV19, the J call TRBJ2-1; 8 bases are a match to TRBD2. The CDR3 covers 16 residues. V lost 10 bases and J lost 1; bases outside the gene matches: 12. Germline CDR1 is LNHDA and CDR2 is SQIVND (reference sequence). The CDR3 region is CATSGKRGLSYNEQFF. Written as DNA, the CDR3 is TGTGCCACCTCGGGTAAGCGGGGGTTATCCTACAATGAGCAGTTCTTC. Based on the CDR3 plus reference TRBV19 and TRBJ2-1, the full variable domain is DGGITQSPKYLFRKEGQNVTLSCEQNLNHDAMYWYRQDPGQGLRLIYYSQIVNDFQKGDIAEGYSVSREKKESFPLTVTSAQKNPTAFYLCATSGKRGLSYNEQFFGPGTRLTVL.

This clone was seen more than once but under ten times. This CDR3 reads CASSTGRESTGELFF. CDR3 DNA: TGTGCCAGCAGCACCGGGAGAGAGAGCACCGGGGAGCTGTTTTTT. The chain couples TRBV7-3 to TRBJ2-2, with D perhaps TRBD2 (6 bases). This CDR3 contains 15 residues. With 5 bases removed from V and 4 bases from J, the gap between germline ends came to 14 bases. The germline V gene has CDR1 SGHTA and CDR2 FQGTGA.

The chain uses TRBV11-2 and TRBJ2-7, with D possibly matching TRBD2 (5 bases). The germline V gene has CDR1 SGHAT and CDR2 FQNNGV. The length of the CDR3 is 14 residues. The V and J ends lost 3 bases and 1 base respectively, with 10 bases between them. In nucleotides, the CDR3 is TGTGCCAGCAGCTTTGTGAGGGATTCCTACGAGCAGTACTTC. Translated: CASSFVRDSYEQYF.

This clone has only one observation. The gene calls are TRBV5-1 and TRBJ2-3; D is perhaps TRBD1 (5 bases). Trimming took 1 base from V and 1 from J, leaving 13 bases between them. This CDR3 has 16 amino acids. Germline CDR1 SGHRS, CDR2 YFSETQ. CDR3 residues: CASSLLSWGGTDTQYF. CDR3 nucleotides: TGCGCCAGCAGCTTGCTTTCATGGGGCGGCACAGATACGCAGTATTTT. Complete variable domain (other parts from reference TRBV5-1 and TRBJ2-3): KAGVTQTPRYLIKTRGQQVTLSCSPISGHRSVSWYQQTPGQGLQFLFEYFSETQRNKGNFPGRFSGRQFSNSRSEMNVSTLELGDSALYLCASSLLSWGGTDTQYFGPGTRLTVL.

The chain is built from TRBV28 and TRBJ1-5, with 8 bases lining up with TRBD1. The CDR3 extends over 18 amino acids. CDR1 and CDR2 (germline): MDHEN, SYDVKM. Losses at the gene ends were 6 bases for V and 4 bases for J; bases not matched to a gene: 17. CDR3 in DNA: TGTGCCAGCAGGTCCCGCGGACAGGGTTTAATAGCAAATCAGCCCCAGCATTTT. It yields the protein CASRSRGQGLIANQPQHF.

This rearrangement joins TRBV9 to TRBJ2-1; D is perhaps TRBD1 (6 bases). With 3 bases removed from V and 6 bases from J, the gap between germline ends came to 13 bases. The CDR3 contains 14 residues. Germline assignment: CDR1 SGDLS and CDR2 YYNGEE. CDR3 sequence reads: CASSAGTSLNEQFF. The DNA of the CDR3 is TGTGCCAGCAGCGCCGGGACATCTCTCAATGAGCAGTTCTTC.

This clone has only a few counts. The gene calls are TRBV7-6 and TRBJ2-7, with 7 nucleotides matching TRBD2. The CDR3 totals 14 residues. The junction had 10 bases not matched to a gene; V was cut back by 5 bases and J by 6 bases. CDR1 is SGHVS, CDR2 FNYEAQ, per germline. CDR3 nucleotides: TGTGCCAGCAGCCCAACATTAGGCGGGGGCGAGCAGTACTTC. Its translation is CASSPTLGGGEQYF. The full variable domain, with the rest looked up from reference TRBV7-6 and TRBJ2-7, is GAGVSQSPRYKVTKRGQDVALRCDPISGHVSLYWYRQALGQGPEFLTYFNYEAQQDKSGLPNDRFSAERPEGSISTLTIQRTEQRDSAMYRCASSPTLGGGEQYFGPGTRLTVT.

The chain combines TRBV30 with TRBJ1-2; D uncertain. Trimming pared 1 base from V and 8 bases from J, leaving 14 bases between. CDR1 GTSNPN and CDR2 SVGIG come from the germline V gene (reference sequence). The CDR3 consists of 13 residues. CDR3 protein: CAWSAAPGKGYTF. CDR3 nucleotides: TGTGCCTGGAGTGCAGCCCCGGGGAAAGGCTACACCTTC.

The chain carries TRBV6-1 and TRBJ2-3, with 10 positions matching TRBD1. The germline V gene encodes CDR1 MNHNS and CDR2 SASEGT. V shed 10 bases, J shed 4 bases, and the junction held 8 bases outside the gene matches. The CDR3 has 14 residues. The CDR3 region is CATTGGEGADTQYF. CDR3 coding DNA: TGTGCCACGACAGGGGGCGAGGGGGCAGATACGCAGTATTTT.

This chain links TRBV6-6 with TRBJ2-1; a possible D gene is TRBD2 (6 bases). CDR3 length: 16 amino acids. V was pared by 6 bases and J by 0 bases, with 15 bases between. Germline V gene data show CDR1 as MNHNY and CDR2 as SVGAGI (reference sequence). DNA of the CDR3: TGTGCCAGCAGCCCTGGGGGGTACAGCTCCTACAATGAGCAGTTCTTC. Its protein is CASSPGGYSSYNEQFF.